The 26 T cell receptor beta chains presented below share a single source sample, sequenced in a study of identical twins. TCRdb re-called the 5' RACE reads through MiXCR, storing one row per CDR3 protein. The sample has approximately 500,000 distinct CDR3 sequences; approximately 14% are singletons. The data also belong to a second study, concerning yellow fever vaccine responses in identical twins.

Source material: CD4+ T cells sorted from blood. The source of these receptors is a young woman in good health.

This chain links TRBV5-1 with TRBJ2-1, with TRBD1 identical over 7 bases. Germline values: CDR1 SGHRS, CDR2 YFSETQ. Trimming took 4 bases from V and 4 from J; bases not matched to a gene: 11. This CDR3 comprises 16 residues. Written as DNA, the CDR3 is TGCGCCAGCAGCCCCTTAGGGGGCTCCTCTTACAATGAGCAGTTCTTC. It is translated as CASSPLGGSSYNEQFF.

This clonotype was detected a few times. The V call is TRBV12-3 or TRBV12-4, the J call TRBJ2-7; D gene unclear. V lost 2 bases, J lost 6 bases, and 14 bases lay in between. The CDR3 is made up of 14 amino acids. CDR3 sequence reads: CASSLRVALSEQYF. The CDR3 bases are TGTGCCAGCAGTTTAAGGGTAGCCTTGAGCGAGCAGTACTTC.

V and J are TRBV12-3 or TRBV12-4 and TRBJ1-1; D is undetermined. Trimming shortened V by 6 bases and J by 8 bases, and 19 bases separated the two germline ends. The CDR3 is 14 amino acids. CDR3 in amino acids: CASSPNGPPEEAFF. The CDR3 DNA reads as TGTGCCAGCAGCCCCAACGGGCCCCCAGAAGAAGCTTTCTTT.

This clonotype came up a few times. This sequence joins TRBV2 and TRBJ1-4, with D uncertain. Germline CDR1 and CDR2: SNHLY and FYNNEI. The CDR3 sequence is 14 residues long. Trimming took 6 bases from V and 0 from J, leaving 8 bases between them. CDR3 in DNA: TGTGCCAGCAGCGGAATAACAACTAATGAAAAACTGTTTTTT. This sequence encodes CASSGITTNEKLFF.

This clonotype has ten or more counts. The chain carries TRBV20-1 and TRBJ2-5; D is unresolved. Germline V gene lookup returns CDR1 DFQATT and CDR2 SNEGSKA (reference sequence). Trimming took off 5 bases at V and 1 base at J, with 8 bases between the two ends. The CDR3 consists of 12 residues. This chain's CDR3 is CSADNLQETQYF. The CDR3 DNA follows: TGCAGTGCTGACAACCTCCAAGAGACCCAGTACTTC.

The genes are TRBV18 and TRBJ2-1; 8 bases align to TRBD2. The CDR3 is 12 residues long. V shed 3 bases, J shed 15 bases, and the junction held 7 bases outside the gene matches. CDR1 is KGHSH, CDR2 LQKENI, per germline. The CDR3 region is CASSPTTLAGFF. The CDR3 DNA reads TGTGCCAGCTCACCCACCACTCTAGCGGGGTTCTTC.

The chain links TRBV18 to TRBJ2-3, with 10 nucleotides matching TRBD2. V lost 3 bases and J lost 2; bases outside the gene matches: 8. Looked up from germline, CDR1 is KGHSH and CDR2 is LQKENI. The CDR3 sequence is 17 residues long. The CDR3 region has the DNA TGTGCCAGCTCACCTGGACTAGCGGAGGGCCTCACAGATACGCAGTATTTT. This translates into CASSPGLAEGLTDTQYF.

This clonotype occurred a few times. The genes are TRBV15 and TRBJ2-1; 8 bases match TRBD2. The trim removed 0 bases at V and 6 bases at J, leaving 10 bases unmatched. From germline, CDR1 is LNHNV and CDR2 YYDKDF (reference sequence). This CDR3 spans 17 amino acids. The CDR3 spells CATSREGLAGFGNEQFF. The CDR3 region has the DNA TGTGCCACCAGCAGAGAGGGATTAGCGGGATTTGGCAATGAGCAGTTCTTC.

This clonotype was observed a handful of times. This chain joins TRBV10-3 and TRBJ2-7; D remains unclear. The CDR3 runs 15 residues. Germline CDR1 reads ENHRY; CDR2 reads SYGVKD. Trimming removed 6 bases from V and 0 bases from J, with 15 bases in between. CDR3: CAISQGAGPSYEQYF. CDR3 DNA: TGTGCCATCAGCCAAGGCGCAGGCCCCTCCTACGAGCAGTACTTC.

This clonotype was detected ten times or more. V usage is TRBV20-1 and J usage is TRBJ1-5; 8 bases align to TRBD1. The trim removed 6 bases at V and 1 base at J, leaving 8 bases unmatched. The CDR3 loop spans 15 amino acids. CDR1 and CDR2 (germline): DFQATT, SNEGSKA (reference sequence). The CDR3 region is CSALDRALSNQPQHF. The CDR3 nucleotides read TGCAGTGCACTGGACAGGGCCTTAAGCAATCAGCCCCAGCATTTT.

The V gene is TRBV5-1, the J gene TRBJ2-4; 11 bases are a match to TRBD2. V gave up 4 bases and J gave up 4 bases; unmatched junction bases: 7. Germline lookup yields CDR1 SGHRS and CDR2 YFSETQ. This CDR3 contains 16 residues. CDR3 bases: TGCGCCAGCAGCCCCCTATTAGCGGGAGGGAAAAACATTCAGTACTTC. It translates to CASSPLLAGGKNIQYF.

This clonotype was found a few times. V is TRBV28 and J is TRBJ2-3; D is tentatively TRBD1 or TRBD2 (6 bases each). Trimming removed 2 bases at V and 3 bases at J, with 12 bases between. This CDR3 has 15 amino acids. Germline V CDR1 and CDR2: MDHEN, SYDVKM. CDR3 loop: CASSLRGDRTDTQYF. The CDR3 DNA is TGTGCCAGCAGTTTAAGGGGGGATCGGACAGATACGCAGTATTTT.

The chain employs TRBV14 and TRBJ2-1, with TRBD2 identical over 9 bases. V lost 1 base to trimming and J lost 6 bases; unmatched junction nucleotides: 10. The CDR3 runs 17 residues. Germline loops: CDR1 SGHDN, CDR2 FVKESK. This CDR3 reads CASSQAIAGEGINEQFF. The CDR3 DNA follows: TGTGCCAGCAGCCAAGCAATAGCGGGAGAGGGGATCAATGAGCAGTTCTTC.

This clonotype has only a few counts. The CDR3 sequence: CASSTANEQFF. The DNA for the CDR3 is TGTGCCAGCAGCACCGCTAATGAGCAGTTCTTC. The chain carries TRBV11-2 and TRBJ2-1; D not resolved. This CDR3 is 11 amino acids long. Deletions cut 5 bases from V and 7 bases from J, with 6 bases between. Germline CDR1 is SGHAT and CDR2 is FQNNGV. Variable domain in full (rest from reference TRBV11-2 and TRBJ2-1): EAGVAQSPRYKIIEKRQSVAFWCNPISGHATLYWYQQILGQGPKLLIQFQNNGVVDDSQLPKDRFSAERLKGVDSTLKIQPAKLEDSAVYLCASSTANEQFFGPGTRLTVL.

Only a few counts were recorded for this clonotype. V and J are TRBV28 and TRBJ2-1; no reliable D call. V gave up 6 bases and J gave up 6 bases, with 9 bases separating them. Germline assignment: CDR1 MDHEN and CDR2 SYDVKM. This CDR3 comprises 12 residues. The DNA of the CDR3 is TGTGCCAGCAGGGGTCCGTTCAATGAGCAGTTCTTC. This encodes CASRGPFNEQFF.

V usage is TRBV18 and J usage is TRBJ1-1, with TRBD1 matching 9 bases. CDR1 is KGHSH, CDR2 LQKENI, per germline. The CDR3 has 14 residues. V shed 2 bases and J 5 bases; nucleotides not matched to a gene: 3. CDR3 in amino acids: CASSPEQGATEAFF. Written as DNA, the CDR3 is TGTGCCAGCTCACCAGAACAGGGGGCAACTGAAGCTTTCTTT.

This clonotype was found a few times. The CDR3 region has the DNA TGCGCCAGCAGCTTGCCTCACACGTACGGGGGGCGGTCCTACAATGAGCAGTTCTTC. Protein product: CASSLPHTYGGRSYNEQFF. The rearrangement uses TRBV5-1 and TRBJ2-1; maybe TRBD2 (7 bases). Trimming removed 1 base from V and 1 base from J, with 21 bases in between. From germline, CDR1 is SGHRS and CDR2 YFSETQ. The CDR3 consists of 19 residues.

This clonotype showed up just a few times. The chain employs TRBV20-1 and TRBJ2-7; 11 bases map to TRBD2. V trimming: 3 bases; J trimming: 0 bases; junction bases outside the gene matches: 10. Per germline, CDR1 DFQATT and CDR2 SNEGSKA (reference sequence). The CDR3 covers 17 residues. CDR3 protein: CSARGVAGGGASYEQYF. The DNA of the CDR3 is TGCAGTGCTAGGGGGGTAGCGGGAGGGGGTGCCTCCTACGAGCAGTACTTC.

This clonotype was seen only a few times. The gene calls are TRBV10-3 and TRBJ2-7; D is possibly TRBD2 (5 bases). The CDR3 is 15 amino acids. The germline CDR1 and CDR2 sequences are ENHRY and SYGVKD. Trimming removed 2 bases at V and 4 bases at J, with 15 bases between. The CDR3 spells CAISEGNKRFYEQYV. CDR3 nucleotide sequence: TGTGCCATCAGTGAGGGTAACAAGCGGTTTTACGAGCAGTACGTC.

This clonotype turned up a few times. CDR3 sequence: CASSRGTGGWTGELFF. The CDR3 bases are TGTGCCAGCAGCAGAGGGACAGGGGGTTGGACCGGGGAGCTGTTTTTT. The chain links TRBV2 to TRBJ2-2; 11 nucleotides agree with TRBD1. CDR1 SNHLY and CDR2 FYNNEI come from the germline V gene. The CDR3 spans 16 residues. Unmatched junction bases numbered 8, after V lost 6 bases and J lost 5 bases.

V and J are TRBV5-1 and TRBJ1-3; D is undetermined. There are 14 residues in the CDR3. Trimming removed 1 base from V and 5 bases from J, with 10 bases in between. In germline, CDR1 is SGHRS, CDR2 YFSETQ. The CDR3 region has the DNA TGCGCCAGCAGCTTGTCCTCTGCCAGAAACACCATATATTTT. Amino acid sequence: CASSLSSARNTIYF.

Comment on this clonotype: One junction end disagrees with the germline gene, perhaps due to a read error. The gene calls are TRBV20-1 and TRBJ2-1; 10 nucleotides agree with TRBD2. This CDR3 comprises 16 residues. From germline, CDR1 is DFQATT and CDR2 SNEGSKA (reference sequence). Here the CDR3 DNA reads TGCAGTGATAGAGATCGGGCTAGCGGGAGCTACAATGAGCAGTTCTTC. Its protein is CSDRDRASGSYNEQFF.

This clonotype was found a few times. The chain carries TRBV12-3 or TRBV12-4 and TRBJ2-7; TRBD2 agrees at 10 bases. This CDR3 is built from 15 residues. J lost 7 bases, V lost 5 bases, and 11 bases had no gene match. DNA for the CDR3: TGTGCCAGCAGTCCAGGGAGCGGGAGGGCCGGTGAGCAGTACTTC. Translation: CASSPGSGRAGEQYF.

This clonotype was detected ten times or more. The chain recombines TRBV15 with TRBJ1-5, with unresolved D. V lost 1 base and J lost 0, with 7 bases in between. Germline assignment: CDR1 LNHNV and CDR2 YYDKDF (reference sequence). The CDR3 runs to 15 residues. The CDR3 loop reads CATSRVPYSNQPQHF. The CDR3 nucleotides read TGTGCCACCAGCAGAGTACCATATAGCAATCAGCCCCAGCATTTT.

This clonotype occurred a few times. V usage is TRBV6-1 and J usage is TRBJ2-2; 7 bases match TRBD1. CDR1 and CDR2 (germline): MNHNS, SASEGT. Trimming removed 6 bases from V and 4 bases from J; junction bases left unmatched: 5. The CDR3 has 14 amino acids. In DNA, the CDR3 is TGTGCCAGCAGGGTGGGACAGCCCACCGGGGAGCTGTTTTTT. It specifies CASRVGQPTGELFF.

The chain combines TRBV3-1 with TRBJ2-2; 8 bases match TRBD2. V gave up 6 bases and J gave up 1 base; unmatched junction bases: 10. The germline CDR1 and CDR2 sequences are LGHDT and YNNKEL (reference sequence). This CDR3 is 17 amino acids long. The CDR3 here is CASRMLGLAGNTGELFF. For the CDR3, the DNA is TGTGCCAGCAGGATGTTGGGGCTAGCGGGGAACACCGGGGAGCTGTTTTTT.